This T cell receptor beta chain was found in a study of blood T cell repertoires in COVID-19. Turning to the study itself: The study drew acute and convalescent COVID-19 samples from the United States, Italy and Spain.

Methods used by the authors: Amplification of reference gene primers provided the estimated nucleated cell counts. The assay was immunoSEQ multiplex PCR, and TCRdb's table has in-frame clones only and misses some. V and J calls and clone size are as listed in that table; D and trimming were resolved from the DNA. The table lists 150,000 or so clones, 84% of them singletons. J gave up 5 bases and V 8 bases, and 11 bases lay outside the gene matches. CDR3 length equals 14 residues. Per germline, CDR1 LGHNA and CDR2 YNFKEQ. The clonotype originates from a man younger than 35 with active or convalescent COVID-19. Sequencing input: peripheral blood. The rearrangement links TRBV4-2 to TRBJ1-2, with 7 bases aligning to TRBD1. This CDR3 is CASQSTGTEYGYTF. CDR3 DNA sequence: TGTGCCAGCCAGAGTACCGGGACAGAGTATGGCTACACCTTC.